This TCR beta chain was recorded in a study of shared clonotypes between healthy human individuals. Measured with immunoSEQ multiplex PCR; TCRdb has only the in-frame clones, and not every one. Here the sample spans about 2.4 million clones, 93% being singletons. In germline, CDR1 is MGHRA, CDR2 YSYEKL. The V segment lost 4 bases and the J segment 4 bases; nucleotides outside the gene matches: 19. The CDR3 covers 20 residues. This chain joins TRBV4-1 and TRBJ2-7, with TRBD2 matching 13 bases. This sequence originates from a man aged 18 to 30 in good health. Some clones in this sample may be carry-over from other donors' samples. The sequenced material came from naive CD4+ T cells from PBMCs. Subset in this sample: CD45RA+ positively selected. This chain's CDR3 is CASSPKSWTSGSHISYEQYF. The CDR3 DNA reads as TGCGCCAGCAGCCCCAAGTCCTGGACTAGCGGGAGTCATATTTCGTACGAGCAGTACTTC.